The rows below give T cell receptor beta chains drawn from one sample of a study of OX40 agonist ivuxolimab in advanced cancers. Here immunoSEQ multiplex PCR was the method, and the copy in TCRdb shows in-frame clones only, minus some. The sample contains just over 90,000 clones, 85% to 95% of which appear only once. Sequencing was performed on CD4+ or CD8+ T cells sorted from blood, taken in a trial of the OX40 agonist ivuxolimab. These TCRs come from an adult with an advanced solid tumor such as melanoma, head and neck, liver or kidney cancer. CDR3s include the opening cysteine and the closing phenylalanine or tryptophan. The order of the fields is J gene, D gene, V gene, clone size, CDR3 protein, CDR3 DNA. The D gene is left open where the match is weak. Not every row has a clone size; where given, it reads once, few, many or a size class.

j_call: TRBJ2-5; d_call: TRBD2; v_call: TRBV7-2; clone_size: NA; cdr3_aa: CASSLGGSGEETQYF; cdr3_nt: TGTGCCAGCAGCTTAGGTGGTAGCGGGGAAGAGACCCAGTACTTC
j_call: TRBJ2-4; d_call: NA; v_call: TRBV4-1; clone_size: NA; cdr3_aa: CASSQGRGQQYF; cdr3_nt: TGCGCCAGCAGCCAAGGTCGGGGCCAGCAGTACTTC
j_call: TRBJ1-2; d_call: NA; v_call: TRBV30; clone_size: NA; cdr3_aa: CACRGMVQGYTF; cdr3_nt: TGTGCCTGCAGAGGTATGGTCCAGGGCTACACCTTC
j_call: TRBJ2-3; d_call: NA; v_call: TRBV2; clone_size: NA; cdr3_aa: CASSRGVLETDTQYF; cdr3_nt: TGTGCCAGCTCGAGGGGGGTATTAGAGACAGATACGCAGTATTTT
j_call: TRBJ2-7; d_call: NA; v_call: TRBV15; clone_size: NA; cdr3_aa: CATSRDGLTSYEQYF; cdr3_nt: TGTGCCACCAGCAGAGATGGTCTAACCTCCTACGAGCAGTACTTC
j_call: TRBJ2-3; d_call: TRBD2; v_call: TRBV2; clone_size: few; cdr3_aa: CASSDSGSVADTQYF; cdr3_nt: TGTGCCAGCAGTGATAGCGGGAGTGTTGCAGATACGCAGTATTTT
j_call: TRBJ1-5; d_call: NA; v_call: TRBV6-5; clone_size: NA; cdr3_aa: CASSPKLGSNQPQHF; cdr3_nt: TGTGCCAGCAGCCCTAAGCTCGGTAGCAATCAGCCCCAGCATTTT
j_call: TRBJ2-7; d_call: NA; v_call: TRBV5-5; clone_size: NA; cdr3_aa: CASSFSWANSYEQYF; cdr3_nt: TGTGCCAGCAGCTTCTCTTGGGCTAACTCCTACGAGCAGTACTTC
j_call: TRBJ2-7; d_call: NA; v_call: TRBV4-1; clone_size: NA; cdr3_aa: CASSQVTEGHEQYF; cdr3_nt: TGCGCCAGCAGCCAAGTTACTGAGGGCCACGAGCAGTACTTC
j_call: TRBJ2-7; d_call: NA; v_call: TRBV2; clone_size: NA; cdr3_aa: CAIRASMGEQYF; cdr3_nt: TGTGCCATAAGGGCGTCTATGGGGGAGCAGTACTTC
j_call: TRBJ2-2; d_call: TRBD1; v_call: TRBV7-8; clone_size: NA; cdr3_aa: CASSLARQGRRRDTGELFF; cdr3_nt: TGTGCCAGCAGCTTAGCGAGACAGGGACGGAGACGGGACACCGGGGAGCTGTTTTTT
j_call: TRBJ2-7; d_call: NA; v_call: TRBV7-6; clone_size: NA; cdr3_aa: CASSLGAGSFEQYF; cdr3_nt: TGTGCCAGCAGCTTAGGGGCGGGATCGTTTGAGCAGTACTTC
j_call: TRBJ2-2; d_call: NA; v_call: TRBV13; clone_size: NA; cdr3_aa: CASSLVRGDTGELFF; cdr3_nt: TGTGCCAGCAGCTTGGTCAGGGGAGACACCGGGGAGCTGTTTTTT
j_call: TRBJ2-7; d_call: TRBD1; v_call: TRBV19; clone_size: NA; cdr3_aa: CASSPSTGLSYEQYF; cdr3_nt: TGTGCCAGTAGTCCCTCGACAGGGCTTTCCTACGAGCAGTACTTC
j_call: TRBJ2-4; d_call: NA; v_call: TRBV19; clone_size: NA; cdr3_aa: CASSIDSTGTSENIQYF; cdr3_nt: TGTGCCAGTAGTATAGACTCAACCGGGACCTCTGAAAACATTCAGTACTTC
j_call: TRBJ2-5; d_call: NA; v_call: TRBV27; clone_size: NA; cdr3_aa: CASSLFFGETQYF; cdr3_nt: TGTGCCAGCAGTTTATTCTTTGGCGAGACCCAGTACTTC
j_call: TRBJ1-1; d_call: NA; v_call: TRBV5-4; clone_size: NA; cdr3_aa: CASSLRTAEAFF; cdr3_nt: TGTGCCAGCAGCCTCAGGACAGCTGAAGCTTTCTTT
j_call: TRBJ2-1; d_call: NA; v_call: TRBV5-1; clone_size: NA; cdr3_aa: CASSLGGSIALPYNEQFF; cdr3_nt: TGCGCCAGCAGCTTGGGTGGATCCATAGCGCTTCCCTACAATGAGCAGTTCTTC
j_call: TRBJ2-5; d_call: TRBD2; v_call: TRBV6-1; clone_size: NA; cdr3_aa: CASSELAGTEKETQYF; cdr3_nt: TGTGCCAGCAGTGAACTAGCGGGAACAGAAAAAGAGACCCAGTACTTC
j_call: TRBJ2-3; d_call: TRBD2; v_call: TRBV30; clone_size: NA; cdr3_aa: CAWSVYAGLAGAFTDTQYF; cdr3_nt: TGTGCCTGGAGTGTTTATGCCGGACTAGCGGGGGCCTTCACAGATACGCAGTATTTT
j_call: TRBJ1-2; d_call: NA; v_call: TRBV19; clone_size: NA; cdr3_aa: CASSISPNYGYTF; cdr3_nt: TGTGCCAGTAGTATATCGCCTAACTATGGCTACACCTTC
j_call: TRBJ2-2; d_call: NA; v_call: TRBV4-2; clone_size: NA; cdr3_aa: CASSQPRENTGELFF; cdr3_nt: TGTGCCAGCAGCCAACCACGGGAGAACACCGGGGAGCTGTTTTTT
j_call: TRBJ2-1; d_call: NA; v_call: TRBV5-1; clone_size: NA; cdr3_aa: CASSFGDGGRHEQFF; cdr3_nt: TGCGCCAGCAGCTTTGGGGACGGAGGGCGCCATGAGCAGTTCTTC
j_call: TRBJ2-1; d_call: TRBD1; v_call: TRBV28; clone_size: NA; cdr3_aa: CASRGGTGGYTYNEQFF; cdr3_nt: TGTGCCAGCAGGGGTGGGACAGGGGGTTATACCTACAATGAGCAGTTCTTC
j_call: TRBJ2-7; d_call: TRBD2; v_call: TRBV7-6; clone_size: NA; cdr3_aa: CASSSPVTSGGTEQYF; cdr3_nt: TGTGCCAGCAGCTCACCCGTGACTAGCGGGGGGACCGAGCAGTACTTC
j_call: TRBJ1-2; d_call: TRBD1; v_call: TRBV9; clone_size: NA; cdr3_aa: CASSSNPGQGEGGFYGYTF; cdr3_nt: TGTGCCAGCAGCTCGAACCCGGGACAGGGGGAAGGGGGTTTCTATGGCTACACCTTC
j_call: TRBJ2-6; d_call: NA; v_call: TRBV5-8; clone_size: NA; cdr3_aa: CASSYQLKFGANVLTF; cdr3_nt: TGTGCCAGCAGCTACCAGTTAAAGTTTGGGGCCAACGTCCTGACTTTC
j_call: TRBJ2-4; d_call: TRBD1; v_call: TRBV4-3; clone_size: once; cdr3_aa: CASSQDGGQGKNIQYF; cdr3_nt: TGCGCCAGCAGCCAAGATGGCGGACAGGGGAAAAACATTCAGTACTTC
j_call: TRBJ2-1; d_call: TRBD2; v_call: TRBV30; clone_size: NA; cdr3_aa: CAWSVRRLAGDNEQFF; cdr3_nt: TGTGCCTGGAGTGTACGCAGACTAGCGGGGGACAATGAGCAGTTCTTC
j_call: TRBJ2-1; d_call: NA; v_call: TRBV6-5; clone_size: NA; cdr3_aa: CASSLRGGPYEQFF; cdr3_nt: TGTGCCAGCAGTCTACGAGGGGGGCCATATGAGCAGTTCTTC
j_call: TRBJ2-3; d_call: NA; v_call: TRBV7-8; clone_size: NA; cdr3_aa: CASSGGVGRTDTQYF; cdr3_nt: TGTGCCAGCAGCGGAGGCGTGGGTCGCACAGATACGCAGTATTTT
j_call: TRBJ1-3; d_call: NA; v_call: TRBV5-6; clone_size: NA; cdr3_aa: CASSLGTVSGNTIYF; cdr3_nt: TGTGCCAGCAGCTTGGGGACAGTCTCTGGAAACACCATATATTTT
j_call: TRBJ2-2; d_call: NA; v_call: TRBV27; clone_size: NA; cdr3_aa: CASSLASNTGELFF; cdr3_nt: TGTGCCAGCAGTTTGGCGTCGAACACCGGGGAGCTGTTTTTT
j_call: TRBJ2-3; d_call: TRBD1; v_call: TRBV7-8; clone_size: once; cdr3_aa: CASSLEEGQGVDTQYF; cdr3_nt: TGTGCCAGCAGCTTAGAGGAGGGACAGGGAGTCGATACGCAGTATTTT
j_call: TRBJ2-7; d_call: NA; v_call: TRBV4-1; clone_size: NA; cdr3_aa: CASSQKGWQGHEQYF; cdr3_nt: TGCGCCAGCAGCCAAAAGGGGTGGCAGGGCCACGAGCAGTACTTC
j_call: TRBJ2-5; d_call: NA; v_call: TRBV7-8; clone_size: NA; cdr3_aa: CASSLNRRQETQYF; cdr3_nt: TGTGCCAGCAGCTTAAACAGAAGGCAAGAGACCCAGTACTTC
j_call: TRBJ1-2; d_call: NA; v_call: TRBV2; clone_size: NA; cdr3_aa: CASSDPTGTSLNYGYTF; cdr3_nt: TGTGCCAGCAGTGACCCGACAGGAACCTCCCTAAACTATGGCTACACCTTC
j_call: TRBJ2-1; d_call: TRBD1; v_call: TRBV11-2; clone_size: NA; cdr3_aa: CASSLAPGQGNNEQFF; cdr3_nt: TGTGCCAGCAGCTTAGCCCCGGGACAGGGGAACAATGAGCAGTTCTTC
j_call: TRBJ2-3; d_call: NA; v_call: TRBV2; clone_size: NA; cdr3_aa: CASSDSLADTQYF; cdr3_nt: TGTGCCAGCAGTGATTCCCTTGCAGATACGCAGTATTTT
j_call: TRBJ2-7; d_call: NA; v_call: TRBV30; clone_size: NA; cdr3_aa: CAWSQGAYEQYF; cdr3_nt: TGTGCCTGGAGCCAAGGGGCCTACGAGCAGTACTTC
j_call: TRBJ1-1; d_call: NA; v_call: TRBV30; clone_size: NA; cdr3_aa: CAWSLDSNTEAFF; cdr3_nt: TGTGCCTGGAGTCTGGACAGTAACACTGAAGCTTTCTTT
j_call: TRBJ1-3; d_call: NA; v_call: TRBV10-1; clone_size: once; cdr3_aa: CASSSQGGSGNTIYF; cdr3_nt: TGCGCCAGCAGTAGCCAGGGAGGGTCTGGAAACACCATATATTTT
j_call: TRBJ2-7; d_call: TRBD1; v_call: TRBV5-1; clone_size: NA; cdr3_aa: CASSPAGTGSYEQYF; cdr3_nt: TGCGCCAGCAGCCCGGCCGGGACAGGGTCCTACGAGCAGTACTTC
j_call: TRBJ1-1; d_call: NA; v_call: TRBV29-1; clone_size: NA; cdr3_aa: CSVGQNTEAFF; cdr3_nt: TGCAGCGTTGGGCAAAACACTGAAGCTTTCTTT
j_call: TRBJ2-2; d_call: TRBD1; v_call: TRBV6-4; clone_size: NA; cdr3_aa: CASRRGLGTGELFF; cdr3_nt: TGTGCCAGTCGCAGGGGGCTGGGCACCGGGGAGCTGTTTTTT